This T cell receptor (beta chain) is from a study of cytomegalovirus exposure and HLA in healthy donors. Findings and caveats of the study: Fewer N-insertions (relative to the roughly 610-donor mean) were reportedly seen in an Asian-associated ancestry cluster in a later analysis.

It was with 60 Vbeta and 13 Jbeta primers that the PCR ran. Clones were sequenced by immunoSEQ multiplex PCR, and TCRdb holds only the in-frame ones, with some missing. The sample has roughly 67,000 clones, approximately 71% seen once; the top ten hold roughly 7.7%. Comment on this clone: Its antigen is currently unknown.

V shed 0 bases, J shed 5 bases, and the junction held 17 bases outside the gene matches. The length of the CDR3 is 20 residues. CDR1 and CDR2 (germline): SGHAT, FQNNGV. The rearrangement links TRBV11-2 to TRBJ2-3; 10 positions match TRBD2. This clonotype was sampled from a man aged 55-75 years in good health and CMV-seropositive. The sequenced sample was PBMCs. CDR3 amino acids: CASSLDYSGGAGWSVDTQYF. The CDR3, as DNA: TGTGCCAGCAGCTTAGATTACAGCGGGGGGGCCGGCTGGTCTGTAGATACGCAGTATTTT. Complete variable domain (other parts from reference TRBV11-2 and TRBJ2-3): EAGVAQSPRYKIIEKRQSVAFWCNPISGHATLYWYQQILGQGPKLLIQFQNNGVVDDSQLPKDRFSAERLKGVDSTLKIQPAKLEDSAVYLCASSLDYSGGAGWSVDTQYFGPGTRLTVL.